Here is one TCR beta chain with its context. One entry per CDR3 protein results from TCRdb running MiXCR on the RT-PCR reads. This table has about 650,000 distinct CDR3 sequences, around 16% appearing once. These data originate in a study of response to subunit inactivated influenza vaccine. Germline lookup yields CDR1 SEHNR and CDR2 FQNEAQ (reference sequence). Trimming cost V 8 bases and J 2 bases; bases outside gene matches: 8. This CDR3 is built from 14 residues. The source material was PBMCs from blood, sampled 11 to 12 days after vaccination. The chain links TRBV7-9 to TRBJ1-1, with TRBD1 matching 7 bases. The source of this sequence is a man aged 45-65 years who received an inactivated influenza vaccine. CDR3 residues: CASLLGTDNTEAFF. In DNA form, the CDR3 reads TGTGCCAGCTTGCTTGGGACAGATAACACTGAAGCTTTCTTT. Full variable domain (outside the CDR3, taken from reference TRBV7-9 and TRBJ1-1): DTGVSQNPRHKITKRGQNVTFRCDPISEHNRLYWYRQTLGQGPEFLTYFQNEAQLEKSRLLSDRFSAERPKGSFSTLEIQRTEQGDSAMYLCASLLGTDNTEAFFGQGTRLTVV.